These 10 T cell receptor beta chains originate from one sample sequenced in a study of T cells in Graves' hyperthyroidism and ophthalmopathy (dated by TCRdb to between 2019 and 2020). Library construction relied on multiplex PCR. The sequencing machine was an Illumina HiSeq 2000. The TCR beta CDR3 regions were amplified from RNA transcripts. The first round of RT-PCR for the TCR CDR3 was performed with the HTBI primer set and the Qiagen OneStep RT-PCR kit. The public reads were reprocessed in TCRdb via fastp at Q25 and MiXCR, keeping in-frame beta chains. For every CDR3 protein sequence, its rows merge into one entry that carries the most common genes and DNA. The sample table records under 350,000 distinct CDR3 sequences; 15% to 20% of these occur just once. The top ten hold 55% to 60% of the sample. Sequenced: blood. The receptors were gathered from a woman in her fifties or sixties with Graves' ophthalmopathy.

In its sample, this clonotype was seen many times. This chain's CDR3 is CSATYRTDTQYF. In nucleotides, the CDR3 is TGCAGTGCTACCTACAGAACAGATACGCAGTATTTT. The J gene is TRBJ2-3, the V gene TRBV20-1; D gene uncertain. Germline V gene lookup returns CDR1 DFQATT and CDR2 SNEGSKA (reference sequence). The CDR3 sequence is 12 residues long. The V end was cut by 4 bases, the J end by 3 bases, with 8 bases between.

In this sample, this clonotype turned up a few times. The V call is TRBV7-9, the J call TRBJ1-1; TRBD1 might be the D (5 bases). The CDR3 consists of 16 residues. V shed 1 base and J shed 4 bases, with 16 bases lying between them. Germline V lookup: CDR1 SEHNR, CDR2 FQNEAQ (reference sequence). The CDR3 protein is CASSLEGQGVSTEAFF. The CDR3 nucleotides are TGTGCCAGCAGCTTAGAGGGCCAAGGGGTGAGCACTGAAGCTTTCTTT.

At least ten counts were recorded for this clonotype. The CDR3 nucleotides are TGTGCCAGCGGGGGGTTCTCCTACGAGCAGTACTTC. It yields the protein CASGGFSYEQYF. The chain has TRBV6-2 or TRBV6-3 and TRBJ2-7; a possible D gene is TRBD2 (6 bases). There are 12 residues in the CDR3. Germline V gene data show CDR1 as MNHEY and CDR2 as SVGEGT. Trimming left V 8 bases short and J 0 bases short, with 8 bases between.

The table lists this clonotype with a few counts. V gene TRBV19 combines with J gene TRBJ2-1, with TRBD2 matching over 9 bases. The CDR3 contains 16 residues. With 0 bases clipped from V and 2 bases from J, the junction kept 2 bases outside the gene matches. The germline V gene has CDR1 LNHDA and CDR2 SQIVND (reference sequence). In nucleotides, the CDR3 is TGTGCCAGTAGTATAGACCAGCGGGAGGCCTACAATGAGCAGTTCTTC. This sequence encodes CASSIDQREAYNEQFF.

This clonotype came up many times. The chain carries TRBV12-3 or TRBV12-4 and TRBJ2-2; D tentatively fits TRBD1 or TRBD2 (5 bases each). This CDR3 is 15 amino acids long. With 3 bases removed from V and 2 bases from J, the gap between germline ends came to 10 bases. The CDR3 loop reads CASSFSGRNTGELFF. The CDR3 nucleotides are TGTGCCAGCAGTTTCTCGGGGCGAAACACCGGGGAGCTGTTTTTT.

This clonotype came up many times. The chain's CDR3 is CASSHLRSAYNEQFF. In DNA form, the CDR3 reads TGTGCCAGCAGCCATCTACGTTCTGCATACAATGAGCAGTTCTTC. V gene TRBV7-9 combines with J gene TRBJ2-1; no reliable D call. V lost 5 bases and J 4 bases, leaving 15 bases between the germline ends. The CDR3 runs 15 residues. Germline loops: CDR1 SEHNR, CDR2 FQNEAQ (reference sequence).

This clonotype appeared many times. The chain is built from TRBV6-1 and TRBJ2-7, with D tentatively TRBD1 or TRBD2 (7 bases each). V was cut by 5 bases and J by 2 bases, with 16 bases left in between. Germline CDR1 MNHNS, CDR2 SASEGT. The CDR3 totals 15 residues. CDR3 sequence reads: CASSSQGGSTYEQYF. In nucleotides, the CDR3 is TGTGCCAGCAGTTCTCAGGGGGGGTCAACCTACGAGCAGTACTTC.

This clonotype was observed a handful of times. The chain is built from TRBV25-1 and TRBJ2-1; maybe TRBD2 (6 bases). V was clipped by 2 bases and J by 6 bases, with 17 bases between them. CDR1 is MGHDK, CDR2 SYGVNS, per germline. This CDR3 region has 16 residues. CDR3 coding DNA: TGTGCCAGCAGTGAACTTGTGACTAGAACTGTCAATGAGCAGTTCTTC. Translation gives CASSELVTRTVNEQFF.

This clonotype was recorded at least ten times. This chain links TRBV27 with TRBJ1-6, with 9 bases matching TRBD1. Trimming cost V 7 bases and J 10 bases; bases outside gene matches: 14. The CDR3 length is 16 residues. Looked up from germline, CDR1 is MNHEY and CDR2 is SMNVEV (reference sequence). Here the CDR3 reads CASTKGQGLANSPLHF. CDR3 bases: TGTGCCAGCACCAAAGGACAGGGGTTGGCTAACTCACCCCTCCACTTT.

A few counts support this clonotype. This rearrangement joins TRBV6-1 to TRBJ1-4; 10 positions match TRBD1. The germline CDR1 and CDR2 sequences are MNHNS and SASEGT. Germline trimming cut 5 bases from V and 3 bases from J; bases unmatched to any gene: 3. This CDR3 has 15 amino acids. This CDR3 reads CASSQGQGANEKLFF. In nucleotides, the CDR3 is TGTGCCAGCAGTCAAGGACAGGGGGCTAATGAAAAACTGTTTTTT.